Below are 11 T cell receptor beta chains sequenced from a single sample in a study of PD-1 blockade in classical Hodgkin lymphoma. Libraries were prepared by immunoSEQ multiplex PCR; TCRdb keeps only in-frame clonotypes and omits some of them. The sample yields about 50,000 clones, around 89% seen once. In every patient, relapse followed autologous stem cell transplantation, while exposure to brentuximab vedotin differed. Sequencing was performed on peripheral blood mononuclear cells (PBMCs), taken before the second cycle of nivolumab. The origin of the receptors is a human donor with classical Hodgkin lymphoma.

This CDR3 is CASSLGTAVSHEKLFF. For the CDR3, the DNA is TGTGCCAGCAGTTTGGGGACAGCAGTCTCTCATGAAAAACTGTTTTTT. The rearrangement links TRBV27 to TRBJ1-4, with 7 bases that match TRBD1. CDR1 and CDR2 from the germline V gene are MNHEY and SMNVEV (reference sequence). The V and J ends lost 3 bases and 6 bases, in that order; junction bases with no gene match: 10. This CDR3 region has 16 residues.

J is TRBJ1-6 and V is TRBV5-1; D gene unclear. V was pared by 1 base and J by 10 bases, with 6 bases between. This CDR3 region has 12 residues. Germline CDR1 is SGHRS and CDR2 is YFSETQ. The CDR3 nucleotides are TGCGCCAGCAGCTTGTTCGGCTCACCCCTCCACTTT. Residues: CASSLFGSPLHF.

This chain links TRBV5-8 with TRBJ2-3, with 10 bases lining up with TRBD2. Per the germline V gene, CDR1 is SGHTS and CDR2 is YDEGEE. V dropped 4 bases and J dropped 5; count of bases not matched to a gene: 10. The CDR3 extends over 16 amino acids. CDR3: CASSRRSGGAEDTQYF. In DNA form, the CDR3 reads TGTGCCAGCAGCCGACGGAGCGGGGGGGCTGAAGATACGCAGTATTTT.

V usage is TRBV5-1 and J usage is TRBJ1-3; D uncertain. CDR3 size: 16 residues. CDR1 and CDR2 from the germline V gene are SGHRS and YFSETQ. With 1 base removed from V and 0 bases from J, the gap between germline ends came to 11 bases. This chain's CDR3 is CASSLSPGGSGNTIYF. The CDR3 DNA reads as TGCGCCAGCAGCTTGAGCCCCGGAGGCTCTGGAAACACCATATATTTT.

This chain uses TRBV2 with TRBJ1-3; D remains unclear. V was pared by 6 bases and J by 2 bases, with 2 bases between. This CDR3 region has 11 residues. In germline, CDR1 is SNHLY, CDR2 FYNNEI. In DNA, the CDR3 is TGTGCCAGCAGAACTGGAAACACCATATATTTT. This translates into CASRTGNTIYF.

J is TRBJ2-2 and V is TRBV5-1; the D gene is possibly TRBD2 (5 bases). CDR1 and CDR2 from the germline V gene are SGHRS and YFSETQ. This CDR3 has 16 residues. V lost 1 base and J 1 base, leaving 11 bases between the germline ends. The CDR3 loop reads CASSLYSAENTGELFF. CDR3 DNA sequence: TGCGCCAGCAGCTTGTATTCAGCGGAGAACACCGGGGAGCTGTTTTTT.

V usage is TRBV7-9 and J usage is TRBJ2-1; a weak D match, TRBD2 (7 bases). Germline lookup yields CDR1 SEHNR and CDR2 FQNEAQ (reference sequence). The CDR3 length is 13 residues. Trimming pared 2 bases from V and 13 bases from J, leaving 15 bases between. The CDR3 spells CASSLSRAGAQFF. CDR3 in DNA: TGTGCCAGCAGCTTAAGCCGGGCGGGGGCCCAGTTCTTC.

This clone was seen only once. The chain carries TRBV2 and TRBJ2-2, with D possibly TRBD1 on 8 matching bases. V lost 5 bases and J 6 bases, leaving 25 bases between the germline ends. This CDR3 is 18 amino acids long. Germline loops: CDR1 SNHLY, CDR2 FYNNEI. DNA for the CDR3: TGTGCCAGCAGTAAACAGGGGGGAGGGGGCTCGGCTCCCGGGGAGCTGTTTTTT. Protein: CASSKQGGGGSAPGELFF.

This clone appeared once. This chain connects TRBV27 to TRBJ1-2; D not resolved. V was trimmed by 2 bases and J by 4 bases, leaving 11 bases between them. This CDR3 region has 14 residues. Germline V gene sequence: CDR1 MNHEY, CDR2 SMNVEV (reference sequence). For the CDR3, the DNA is TGTGCCAGCAGTTTAGCAGGCGGACTCTATGGCTACACCTTC. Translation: CASSLAGGLYGYTF.

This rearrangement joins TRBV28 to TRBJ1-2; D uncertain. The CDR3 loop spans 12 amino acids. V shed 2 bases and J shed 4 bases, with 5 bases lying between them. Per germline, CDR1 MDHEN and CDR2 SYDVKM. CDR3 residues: CASSLQAYGYTF. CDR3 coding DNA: TGTGCCAGCAGTTTACAGGCCTATGGCTACACCTTC.

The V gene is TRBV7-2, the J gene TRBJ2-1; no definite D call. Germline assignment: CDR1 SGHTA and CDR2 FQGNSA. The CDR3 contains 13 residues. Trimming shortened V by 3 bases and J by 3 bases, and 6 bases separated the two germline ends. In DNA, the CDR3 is TGTGCCAGCAGCTTGAACAGCTACAATGAGCAGTTCTTC. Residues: CASSLNSYNEQFF.